The entry that follows covers one T cell receptor (beta chain) sequence. What it recognizes is unknown. Profiled with immunoSEQ multiplex PCR; TCRdb holds only in-frame clones, not every one. The sample shows around 26,000 clones, approximately 93% of them seen only once. The data belong to a study of graft-versus-host responses after intestinal transplantation. Study-wide results and limits: Recipient marrow showed GvH clones, some seen first in ileum or blood.

This clonotype originated in a human patient who received an intestinal transplant, so some T cells may come from the graft donor. The sample was PBMCs, taken 156 days after intestinal transplant.

The CDR3 DNA is TGTGCCTGGGGGACAGAGAACACTGAAGCTTTCTTT. Residues: CAWGTENTEAFF. The rearrangement links TRBV30 to TRBJ1-1; 7 nucleotides match TRBD1. The CDR3 consists of 12 residues. Germline trimming cut 5 bases from V and 1 base from J; bases unmatched to any gene: 1. The germline V gene encodes CDR1 GTSNPN and CDR2 SVGIG (reference sequence). The full variable domain, with the rest looked up from reference TRBV30 and TRBJ1-1, is SQTIHQWPATLVQPVGSPLSLECTVEGTSNPNLYWYRQAAGRGLQLLFYSVGIGQISSEVPQNLSASRPQDRQFILSSKKLLLSDSGFYLCAWGTENTEAFFGQGTRLTVV.